The T cell receptor (beta chain) under discussion was sequenced for a study of CD8 T cells in ankylosing spondylitis. As regards this clonotype: Antigen specificity is unknown.

Generation of TCR beta libraries employed quantitative 5'-RACE incorporating molecular barcodes. MiXCR, run by TCRdb on the 5' RACE reads, gives a single entry per CDR3 protein. The sample carries about 150,000 distinct CDR3 sequences, around 43% recorded once. The study's findings and limits: It appeared that ankylosing spondylitis blood was characterized by a TCR beta motif of roughly 8 highly homologous variants. Earlier work had already found some motif variants in reactive arthritis synovial fluid and blood.

Unmatched junction bases numbered 5, after V lost 2 bases and J lost 5 bases. In germline, CDR1 is LGHNA, CDR2 YNFKEQ. The CDR3 runs to 16 residues. The TCR sequence derives from a male donor with ankylosing spondylitis. The genes are TRBV4-2 and TRBJ2-3; 12 bases are shared with TRBD1. The sample taken for sequencing was synovial fluid, either unsorted or a sorted T cell fraction (not recorded which). This CDR3 reads CASSQRDRGQLDTQYF. DNA of the CDR3: TGTGCCAGCAGCCAAAGGGACAGGGGGCAGTTAGATACGCAGTATTTT.